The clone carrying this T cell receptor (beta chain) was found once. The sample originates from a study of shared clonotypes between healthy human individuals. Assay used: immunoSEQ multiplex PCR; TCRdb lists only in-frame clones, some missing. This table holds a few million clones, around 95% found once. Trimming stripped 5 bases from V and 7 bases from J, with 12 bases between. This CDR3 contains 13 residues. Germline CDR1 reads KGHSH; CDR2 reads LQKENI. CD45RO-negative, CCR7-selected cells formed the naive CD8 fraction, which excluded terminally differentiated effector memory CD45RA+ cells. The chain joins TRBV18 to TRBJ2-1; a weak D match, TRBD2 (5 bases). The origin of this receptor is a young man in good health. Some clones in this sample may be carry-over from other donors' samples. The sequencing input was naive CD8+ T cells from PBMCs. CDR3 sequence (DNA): TGTGCCAGCTCATCCGACCGGGGAAATGAGCAGTTCTTC. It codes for CASSSDRGNEQFF.